This entry concerns a single T cell receptor (beta chain). What it binds is not known. The data were obtained in a study of beta chain features in type 1 diabetes. Germline values: CDR1 GTSNPN, CDR2 SVGIG (reference sequence). The trim removed 5 bases at V and 4 bases at J, leaving 9 bases unmatched. The CDR3 loop spans 16 amino acids. CD4+ cells of the naive, central memory, regulatory and stem cell-like memory types were sorted via CD45RO/CCR7/CD25/CD127/CD95/CD27. Overall study results and limits: VDJ junctions in type 1 diabetes patients carried more deletions and fewer insertions. Across patients, naive, central memory and Treg TCRB repertoires exhibited apparently greater similarity than was observed across healthy donors.

Expressed TCRB transcripts were sequenced after all isolated RNA was converted to cDNA. Naive, central memory and regulatory T cell samples came to a mean of approximately 3.3 million reads. Generated by immunoSEQ multiplex PCR, the TCRdb table keeps only in-frame clones and is missing some. Found here are 200,000 to 250,000 clones, around 26% of them singletons; the top ten hold 4%. Sequencing was done on a sample of central memory CD4+ T cells from blood. The V and J genes are TRBV30 and TRBJ2-6; 9 bases match TRBD1. The sequence was collected from a man aged 25 to 40 in good health. The CDR3 nucleotides read TGTGCCTGGGACAGGGGGACCCCTCGGGGGGCCAACGTCCTGACTTTC. Its translation is CAWDRGTPRGANVLTF.